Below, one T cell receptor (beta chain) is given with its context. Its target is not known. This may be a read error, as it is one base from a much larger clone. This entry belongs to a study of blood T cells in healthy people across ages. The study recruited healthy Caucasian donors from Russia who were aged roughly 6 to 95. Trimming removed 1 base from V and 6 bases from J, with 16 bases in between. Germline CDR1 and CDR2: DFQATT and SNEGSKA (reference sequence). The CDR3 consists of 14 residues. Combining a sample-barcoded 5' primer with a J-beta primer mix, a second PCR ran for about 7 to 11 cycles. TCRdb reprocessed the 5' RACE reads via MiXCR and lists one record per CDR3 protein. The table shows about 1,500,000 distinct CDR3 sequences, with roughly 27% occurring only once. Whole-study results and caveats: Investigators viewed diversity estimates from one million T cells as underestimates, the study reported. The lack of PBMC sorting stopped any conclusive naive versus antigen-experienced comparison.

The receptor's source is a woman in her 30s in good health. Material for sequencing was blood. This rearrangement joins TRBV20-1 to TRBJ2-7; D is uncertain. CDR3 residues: CSARAPIQYCEQYF. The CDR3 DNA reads TGCAGTGCTAGAGCGCCCATCCAGTACTGCGAGCAGTACTTC.